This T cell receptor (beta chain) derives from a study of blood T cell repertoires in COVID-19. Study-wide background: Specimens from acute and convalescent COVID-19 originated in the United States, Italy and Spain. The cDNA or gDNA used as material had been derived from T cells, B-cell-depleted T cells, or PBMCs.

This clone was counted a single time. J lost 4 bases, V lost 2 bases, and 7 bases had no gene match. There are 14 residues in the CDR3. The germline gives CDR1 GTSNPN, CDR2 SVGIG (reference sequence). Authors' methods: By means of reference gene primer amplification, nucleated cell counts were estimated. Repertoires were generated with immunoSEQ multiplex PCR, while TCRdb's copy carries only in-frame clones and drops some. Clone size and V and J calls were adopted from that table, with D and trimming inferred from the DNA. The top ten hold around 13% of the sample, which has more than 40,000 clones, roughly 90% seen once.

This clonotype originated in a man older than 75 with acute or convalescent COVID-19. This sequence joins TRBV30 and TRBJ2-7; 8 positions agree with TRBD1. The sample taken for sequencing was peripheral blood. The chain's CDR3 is CAWSRIGQGYEQYF. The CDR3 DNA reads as TGTGCCTGGAGTAGAATAGGACAGGGATACGAGCAGTACTTC.